The 13 T cell receptor beta chains given below trace back to one sample, sequenced in a study of T-cell reconstitution after alpha-beta-depleted transplantation in children. For TCRbeta, the library was prepared with unique molecular identifiers. TCRdb re-called the PCR reads with MiXCR, one entry per CDR3 protein. Of 250,000 to 400,000 distinct CDR3 sequences in the sample, 20% to 30% were seen once. This specimen consisted of PBMCs, mostly from graft donor cells, obtained 180 days after TCRalphabeta/CD19-depleted stem cell transplant. All receptors come from a male patient between 5 and 17 years old who had a stem cell transplant for acute lymphoblastic leukemia, so the T cells may come from the graft donor.

The chain is built from TRBV7-8 and TRBJ2-7; D unclear. This CDR3 is 16 amino acids long. Trimming pared 1 base from V and 3 bases from J, leaving 16 bases between. Germline V gene lookup returns CDR1 SGHVS and CDR2 FQNEAQ. DNA of the CDR3: TGTGCCAGCAGCTTAGGTGGTGTGGCGGAGAACTACGAGCAGTACTTC. Residues: CASSLGGVAENYEQYF.

This clonotype was seen more than once but under ten times. The genes are TRBV7-9 and TRBJ2-7; 8 nucleotides line up with TRBD1. V dropped 4 bases and J dropped 3; count of bases not matched to a gene: 8. Germline values: CDR1 SEHNR, CDR2 FQNEAQ (reference sequence). The CDR3 is 15 residues long. CDR3 nucleotide sequence: TGTGCCAGCAGCTCCCCGGACAGGGAAAGCTACGAGCAGTACTTC. This encodes CASSSPDRESYEQYF.

This clonotype occurred a few times. This chain links TRBV20-1 with TRBJ1-2, with TRBD1 matching over 11 bases. Per germline, CDR1 DFQATT and CDR2 SNEGSKA (reference sequence). The CDR3 length is 15 residues. J gave up 4 bases and V 5 bases, and 9 bases lay outside the gene matches. This CDR3 reads CSAGTPGTGGYGYTF. CDR3 sequence (DNA): TGCAGTGCTGGAACGCCCGGGACAGGGGGCTATGGCTACACCTTC.

About this clonotype: At one end, the junction sequence differs from germline, possibly due to a read error. The V gene is TRBV7-6, the J gene TRBJ2-5; a weak D match, TRBD2 (5 bases). There are 13 residues in the CDR3. In germline, CDR1 is SGHVS, CDR2 FNYEAQ. In DNA, the CDR3 is TGTGCCAGCAGCTTAGGGGATCCGGGATTCCATCACTTC. This translates into CASSLGDPGFHHF.

This clonotype was detected a few times. The CDR3 reads CASSLAGLAGYEQYF. In DNA form, the CDR3 reads TGCGCCAGCAGCTTAGCCGGACTAGCGGGGTACGAGCAGTACTTC. V gene TRBV4-1 combines with J gene TRBJ2-7; 12 nucleotides line up with TRBD2. This CDR3 has 15 residues. Germline assignment: CDR1 MGHRA and CDR2 YSYEKL. The trim removed 5 bases at V and 4 bases at J, leaving 6 bases unmatched.

The chain uses TRBV12-3 or TRBV12-4 and TRBJ2-3; 7 bases are a match to TRBD1. This CDR3 is built from 14 residues. The ends lost 10 bases at V and 0 bases at J; junction bases unmatched: 7. The CDR3 nucleotides read TGTGCCAACCTACAGGGGTTAAGCACAGATACGCAGTATTTT. As protein: CANLQGLSTDTQYF.

This clonotype has more than one count but fewer than ten. The genes are TRBV11-3 and TRBJ2-5, with D possibly being TRBD1 or TRBD2 (5 bases each). This CDR3 has 16 residues. Germline V lookup: CDR1 SGHNT, CDR2 YENEEA. V was shortened by 5 bases and J by 5 bases, with 21 bases between the two germline ends. The CDR3 reads CASSPGATREGETQYF. The CDR3 nucleotides are TGTGCCAGCAGCCCCGGGGCTACCCGGGAAGGCGAGACCCAGTACTTC. Combining the CDR3 with reference TRBV11-3 and TRBJ2-5 gives the whole variable domain EAGVVQSPRYKIIEKKQPVAFWCNPISGHNTLYWYLQNLGQGPELLIRYENEEAVDDSQLPKDRFSAERLKGVDSTLKIQPAELGDSAVYLCASSPGATREGETQYFGPGTRLLVL.

Points on this clonotype: One junction end does not reproduce the germline sequence, and a read error may be involved. This chain uses TRBV20-1 with TRBJ2-5; 8 positions match TRBD2. There are 17 residues in the CDR3. CDR1 is DFQATT and CDR2 is SNEGSKA in the germline V gene (reference sequence). CDR3 DNA: TGCTGTGCTAGGGGGGGCGGTGTAGCGGGGCTCCAAGAGACCCAGTACTTC. Translated, it gives CCARGGGVAGLQETQYF.

In its sample, this clonotype was seen a few times. The rearrangement links TRBV5-1 to TRBJ2-1, with 8 bases lining up with TRBD2. Germline lookup yields CDR1 SGHRS and CDR2 YFSETQ. V lost 4 bases, J lost 0 bases, and 6 bases stayed unmatched. The length of the CDR3 is 16 residues. The CDR3 is CASSLGLESSYNEQFF. The CDR3 coding sequence is TGCGCCAGCAGCCTGGGACTAGAGAGCTCCTACAATGAGCAGTTCTTC.

This clonotype was recorded a few times. The V call is TRBV27, the J call TRBJ2-3; no clear D. CDR1 is MNHEY, CDR2 SMNVEV, per germline (reference sequence). V dropped 2 bases and J dropped 4 bases, with 10 bases sitting between them. There are 14 residues in the CDR3. The CDR3 DNA sequence: TGTGCCAGCAGTTTACCCGGAAGGGCAGATACGCAGTATTTT. Its protein product is CASSLPGRADTQYF.

This clonotype was found many times. The rearrangement links TRBV12-3 or TRBV12-4 to TRBJ2-1; unclear D gene. The CDR3 is made up of 12 amino acids. The germline V and J ends were trimmed by 5 bases and 9 bases, with 11 bases remaining between them. As DNA, the CDR3 is TGTGCCAGCAGTGGAGATATCAGTGAGCAGTTCTTC. This codes for CASSGDISEQFF.

This clonotype was seen only a few times. The chain couples TRBV20-1 to TRBJ2-1; TRBD2 agrees at 7 bases. The V segment lost 4 bases and the J segment 2 bases; nucleotides outside the gene matches: 8. The CDR3 runs to 15 residues. Germline CDR1 DFQATT, CDR2 SNEGSKA (reference sequence). This CDR3 is CSAKLGGRTYNEQFF. The CDR3 bases are TGCAGTGCTAAGTTGGGAGGGAGAACCTACAATGAGCAGTTCTTC.

This clonotype was counted between two and nine times. The V gene is TRBV7-3, the J gene TRBJ2-6; 7 bases map to TRBD2. Germline V gives CDR1 SGHTA, CDR2 FQGTGA. V gave up 7 bases and J gave up 0 bases; unmatched junction bases: 12. This CDR3 is 18 amino acids long. The CDR3 spells CASNSPGLQSSGANVLTF. In nucleotides, the CDR3 is TGTGCCAGCAACTCACCGGGACTACAAAGCTCTGGGGCCAACGTCCTGACTTTC.